This TCR beta chain was obtained from a study of circulating tumor DNA in untreated peripheral T-cell lymphoma. The V gene's germline CDR1 is SGHVS and CDR2 FNYEAQ. V dropped 3 bases and J dropped 3; count of bases not matched to a gene: 13. The length of the CDR3 is 18 residues. Assay: immunoSEQ multiplex PCR; the TCRdb copy retains only in-frame clones and omits some. The repertoire includes around 6,100 clones, 62% of them detected once, and around 50% sits in the top ten. This TCR was recovered from a human donor with peripheral T-cell lymphoma. The sequenced sample was tumor tissue. The chain couples TRBV7-6 to TRBJ2-3, with 9 bases aligning to TRBD2. This CDR3 is CASSFLAGILTFTDTQYF. CDR3 in DNA: TGTGCCAGCAGCTTCCTAGCGGGAATCCTTACCTTTACAGATACGCAGTATTTT.